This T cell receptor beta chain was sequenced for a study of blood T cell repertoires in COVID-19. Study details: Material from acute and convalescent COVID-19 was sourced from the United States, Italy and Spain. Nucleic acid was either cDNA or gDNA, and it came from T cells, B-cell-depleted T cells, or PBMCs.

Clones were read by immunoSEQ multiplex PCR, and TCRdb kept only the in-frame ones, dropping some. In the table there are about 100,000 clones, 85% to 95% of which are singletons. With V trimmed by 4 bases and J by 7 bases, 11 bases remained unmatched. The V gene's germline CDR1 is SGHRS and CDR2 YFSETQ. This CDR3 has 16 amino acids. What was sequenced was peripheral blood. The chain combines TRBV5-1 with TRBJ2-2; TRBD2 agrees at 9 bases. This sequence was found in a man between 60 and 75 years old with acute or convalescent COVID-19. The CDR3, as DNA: TGCGCCAGCAGCGGTTCAGCGGGAGGAATCGGCGGGGAGCTGTTTTTT. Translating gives CASSGSAGGIGGELFF.